Listed below are T cell receptor beta chains from one sample, sequenced in a study of cytomegalovirus exposure and HLA in healthy donors. Assay used: immunoSEQ multiplex PCR; TCRdb lists only in-frame clones, some missing. The sample table includes 150,000 to 200,000 clones. Sequences were obtained from PBMCs. Receptors were obtained from a woman aged 60-75 years in good health and CMV-seronegative. The CDR3 runs from the conserved cysteine through the conserved F or W. Each record gives: D gene, J gene, V gene, CDR3 DNA, CDR3 protein. D genes are given only for firm matches.

D gene: NA; J gene: TRBJ1-1; V gene: TRBV7-9; CDR3 DNA: TGTGCCAGCAGCCCCTCTGCGGACACTGAAGCTTTCTTT; CDR3 protein: CASSPSADTEAFF
D gene: TRBD1; J gene: TRBJ2-7; V gene: TRBV30; CDR3 DNA: TGTGCCTGGAGTGTACGTCGGGACAGGGCTTCCTACGAGCAGTACTTC; CDR3 protein: CAWSVRRDRASYEQYF
D gene: TRBD2; J gene: TRBJ2-2; V gene: TRBV28; CDR3 DNA: TGTGCCAGCAGTTTTCCCGGGACTAGAACCGGGGAGCTGTTTTTT; CDR3 protein: CASSFPGTRTGELFF
D gene: TRBD1; J gene: TRBJ2-7; V gene: TRBV5-1; CDR3 DNA: TGCGCCAGCAGGTCCACAGGGGGCGCAGGGTACGAGCAGTACTTC; CDR3 protein: CASRSTGGAGYEQYF
D gene: TRBD1; J gene: TRBJ1-2; V gene: TRBV7-3; CDR3 DNA: TGTGCCAGCAGCCCAGGGACAGCTAACTATGGCTACACCTTC; CDR3 protein: CASSPGTANYGYTF
D gene: NA; J gene: TRBJ2-5; V gene: TRBV12-5; CDR3 DNA: TGTGCTAGTGGTTTAGGTAGGGGCGCCGAGACCCAGTACTTC; CDR3 protein: CASGLGRGAETQYF
D gene: TRBD1; J gene: TRBJ2-2; V gene: TRBV9; CDR3 DNA: TGTGCCAGCAGCGTCGGACAGGGGGCGTCCACCGGGGAGCTGTTTTTT; CDR3 protein: CASSVGQGASTGELFF
D gene: NA; J gene: TRBJ2-5; V gene: TRBV2; CDR3 DNA: TGTGCCAGCAGTGAAGGAAGACACTTCGGCCAGTACTTC; CDR3 protein: CASSEGRHFGQYF
D gene: TRBD1; J gene: TRBJ2-3; V gene: TRBV6-6; CDR3 DNA: TGTGCCAGCAGTTTCCGACAGGGGGTAGATACGCAGTATTTT; CDR3 protein: CASSFRQGVDTQYF
D gene: NA; J gene: TRBJ2-5; V gene: TRBV6-1; CDR3 DNA: TGTGCCAGCAGGGGGCCCCGGACGTACCAAGAGACCCAGTACTTC; CDR3 protein: CASRGPRTYQETQYF